This TCR beta chain comes out of a study of identifying expanded T cells in peripheral blood. Study-wide points: Differentially abundant clones: around 1.1 between replicates, 15 to 17 at roughly 2 weeks, less than 20 at four. Two-week clone count variance significantly increased as total template count grew.

Assay used: immunoSEQ multiplex PCR; TCRdb lists only in-frame clones, some missing. The sample has around 85,000 clones, roughly 90% seen once. This clone was observed once. Its antigen remains unidentified. This receptor was taken from a person between 18 and 70 years old in good health. Source material: blood.

The CDR3 DNA is TGTGCCAGCCAGGACAGGGCTGGAAACACCATATATTTT. Its protein is CASQDRAGNTIYF. The chain has TRBV6-6 and TRBJ1-3, with 8 nucleotides matching TRBD1. This CDR3 contains 13 residues. Per the germline V gene, CDR1 is MNHNY and CDR2 is SVGAGI (reference sequence). With 8 bases clipped from V and 2 bases from J, the junction kept 2 bases outside the gene matches.